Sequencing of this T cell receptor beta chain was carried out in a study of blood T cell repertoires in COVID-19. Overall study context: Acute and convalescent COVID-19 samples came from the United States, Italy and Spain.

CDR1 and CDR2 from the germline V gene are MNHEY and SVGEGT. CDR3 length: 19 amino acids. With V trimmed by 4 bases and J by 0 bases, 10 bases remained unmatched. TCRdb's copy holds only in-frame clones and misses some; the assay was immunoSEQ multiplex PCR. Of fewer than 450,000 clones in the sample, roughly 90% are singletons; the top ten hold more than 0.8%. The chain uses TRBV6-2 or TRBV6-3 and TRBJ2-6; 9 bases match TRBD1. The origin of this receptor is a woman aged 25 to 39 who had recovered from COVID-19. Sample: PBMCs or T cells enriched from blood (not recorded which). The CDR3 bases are TGTGCCAGCAGTTTATCTAGGGACAGGGCTTTCTCTGGGGCCAACGTCCTGACTTTC. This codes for CASSLSRDRAFSGANVLTF.